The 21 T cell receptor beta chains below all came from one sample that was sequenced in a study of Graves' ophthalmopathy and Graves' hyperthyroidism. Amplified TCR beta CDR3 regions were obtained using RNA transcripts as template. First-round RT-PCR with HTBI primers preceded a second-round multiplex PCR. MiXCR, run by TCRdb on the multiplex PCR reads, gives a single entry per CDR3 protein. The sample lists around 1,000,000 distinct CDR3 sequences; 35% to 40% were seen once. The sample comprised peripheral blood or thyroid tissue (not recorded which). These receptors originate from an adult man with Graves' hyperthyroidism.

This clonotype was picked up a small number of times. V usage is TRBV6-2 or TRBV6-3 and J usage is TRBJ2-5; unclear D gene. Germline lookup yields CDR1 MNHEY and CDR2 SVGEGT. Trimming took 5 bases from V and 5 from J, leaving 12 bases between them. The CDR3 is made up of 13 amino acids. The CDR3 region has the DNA TGTGCCAGCAGTGAGGATCCCGTGGAGACCCAGTACTTC. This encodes CASSEDPVETQYF.

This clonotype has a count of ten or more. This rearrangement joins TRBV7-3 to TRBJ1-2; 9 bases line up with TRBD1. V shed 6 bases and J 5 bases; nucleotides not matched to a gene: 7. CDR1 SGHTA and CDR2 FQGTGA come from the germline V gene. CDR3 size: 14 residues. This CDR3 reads CASSPGTGSYGYTF. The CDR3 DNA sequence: TGTGCCAGCAGTCCCGGGACAGGGAGTTATGGCTACACCTTC. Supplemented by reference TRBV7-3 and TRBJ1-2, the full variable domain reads GAGVSQTPSNKVTEKGKYVELRCDPISGHTALYWYRQSLGQGPEFLIYFQGTGAADDSGLPNDRFFAVRPEGSVSTLKIQRTERGDSAVYLCASSPGTGSYGYTFGSGTRLTVV.

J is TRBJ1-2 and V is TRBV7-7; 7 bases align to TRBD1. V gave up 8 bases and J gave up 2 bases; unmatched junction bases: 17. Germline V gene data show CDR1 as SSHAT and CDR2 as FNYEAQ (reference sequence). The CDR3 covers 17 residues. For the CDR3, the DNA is TGTGCCAGCTCACCATATATGCAAGACAGGGCCAACTATGGCTACACCTTC. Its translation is CASSPYMQDRANYGYTF.

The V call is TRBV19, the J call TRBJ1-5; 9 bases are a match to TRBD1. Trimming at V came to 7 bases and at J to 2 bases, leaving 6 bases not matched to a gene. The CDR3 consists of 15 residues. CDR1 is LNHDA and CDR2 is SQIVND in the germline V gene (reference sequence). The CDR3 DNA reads TGTGCCAGTACCCCTTGGGACAGGGGCAATCAGCCCCAGCATTTT. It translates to CASTPWDRGNQPQHF.

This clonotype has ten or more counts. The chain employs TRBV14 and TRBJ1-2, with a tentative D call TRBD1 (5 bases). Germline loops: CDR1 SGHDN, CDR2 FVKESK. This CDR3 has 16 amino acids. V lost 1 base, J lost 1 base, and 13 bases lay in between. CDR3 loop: CASSQGWKGNNYGYTF. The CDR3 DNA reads TGTGCCAGCAGCCAAGGGTGGAAGGGGAATAACTATGGCTACACCTTC.

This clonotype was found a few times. DNA for the CDR3: TGTGCCAGCAGTTCCAATTTCGACCTCTATGGCTACACCTTC. Translated, it gives CASSSNFDLYGYTF. The genes are TRBV14 and TRBJ1-2, with D uncertain. Trimming took off 6 bases at V and 4 bases at J, with 15 bases between the two ends. The CDR3 contains 14 residues. The V gene's germline CDR1 is SGHDN and CDR2 FVKESK.

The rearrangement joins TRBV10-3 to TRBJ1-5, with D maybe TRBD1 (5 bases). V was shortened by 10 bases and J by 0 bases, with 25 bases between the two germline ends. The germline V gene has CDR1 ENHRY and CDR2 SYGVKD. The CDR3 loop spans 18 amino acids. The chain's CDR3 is CASGRPQGFGYSNQPQHF. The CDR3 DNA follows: TGTGCCAGCGGAAGACCCCAGGGATTTGGGTATAGCAATCAGCCCCAGCATTTT.

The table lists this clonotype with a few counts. CDR3 sequence (DNA): TGTGCCAGCAGCTCACAGCGGATTAATGAAAAACTGTTTTTT. Translating it yields CASSSQRINEKLFF. The rearrangement uses TRBV7-6 and TRBJ1-4; D is ambiguous. Germline CDR1 reads SGHVS; CDR2 reads FNYEAQ. This CDR3 has 14 residues. V lost 4 bases to trimming and J lost 4 bases, with 10 bases between them. The complete variable domain, with remaining parts taken from reference TRBV7-6 and TRBJ1-4, reads GAGVSQSPRYKVTKRGQDVALRCDPISGHVSLYWYRQALGQGPEFLTYFNYEAQQDKSGLPNDRFSAERPEGSISTLTIQRTEQRDSAMYRCASSSQRINEKLFFGSGTQLSVL.

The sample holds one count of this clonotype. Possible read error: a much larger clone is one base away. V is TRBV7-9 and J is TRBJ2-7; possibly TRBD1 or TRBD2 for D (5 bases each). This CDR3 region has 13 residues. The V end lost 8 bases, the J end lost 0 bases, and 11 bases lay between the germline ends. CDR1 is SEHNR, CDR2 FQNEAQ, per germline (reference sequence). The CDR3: CASGAGTSYEQYF. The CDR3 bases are TGTGCCAGCGGGGCCGGGACCTCCTACGAGCAGTACTTC.

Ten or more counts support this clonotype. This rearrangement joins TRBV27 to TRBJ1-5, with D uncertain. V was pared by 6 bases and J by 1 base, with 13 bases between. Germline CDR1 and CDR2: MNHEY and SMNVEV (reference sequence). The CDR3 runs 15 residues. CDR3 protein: CASSTKRGSNQPQHF. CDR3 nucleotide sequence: TGTGCCAGCAGCACAAAAAGAGGGAGCAATCAGCCCCAGCATTTT.

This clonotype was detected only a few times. CDR3: CSAPKGLAGNYEQYF. Here the CDR3 DNA reads TGCAGTGCTCCGAAGGGACTAGCGGGAAACTACGAGCAGTACTTC. The genes are TRBV20-1 and TRBJ2-7, with TRBD2 matching over 13 bases. The CDR3 covers 15 residues. After removal of 5 bases from V and 3 bases from J, the junction contained 7 bases not matched to a gene. Germline values: CDR1 DFQATT, CDR2 SNEGSKA (reference sequence).

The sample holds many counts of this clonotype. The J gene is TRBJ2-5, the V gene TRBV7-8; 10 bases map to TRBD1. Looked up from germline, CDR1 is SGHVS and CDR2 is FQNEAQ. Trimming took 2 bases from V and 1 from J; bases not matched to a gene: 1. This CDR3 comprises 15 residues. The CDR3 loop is CASSLRDRGQETQYF. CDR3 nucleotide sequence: TGTGCCAGCAGCTTACGGGACAGGGGCCAAGAGACCCAGTACTTC.

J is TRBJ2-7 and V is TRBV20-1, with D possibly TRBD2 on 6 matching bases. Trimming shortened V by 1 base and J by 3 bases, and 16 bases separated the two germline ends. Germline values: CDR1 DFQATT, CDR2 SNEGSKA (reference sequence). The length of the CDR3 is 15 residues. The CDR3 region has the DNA TGCAGTGCTAGAGCCCAACGGGGGAAGGGCTACGAGCAGTACTTC. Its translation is CSARAQRGKGYEQYF.

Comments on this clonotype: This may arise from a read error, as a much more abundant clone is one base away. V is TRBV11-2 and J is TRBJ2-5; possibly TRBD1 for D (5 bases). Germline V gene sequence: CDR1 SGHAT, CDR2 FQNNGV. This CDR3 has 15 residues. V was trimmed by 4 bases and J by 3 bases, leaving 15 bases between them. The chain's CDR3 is CASSSALTDKETQYF. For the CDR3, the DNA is TGTGCCAGCAGCTCAGCGCTAACGGACAAAGAGACCCAGTACTTC.

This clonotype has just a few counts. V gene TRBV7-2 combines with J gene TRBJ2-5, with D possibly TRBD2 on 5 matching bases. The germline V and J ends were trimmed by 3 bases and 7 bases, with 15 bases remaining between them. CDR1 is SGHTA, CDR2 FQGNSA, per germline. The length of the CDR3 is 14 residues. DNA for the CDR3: TGTGCCAGCAGCTTCGCCAGCCCCGGAGGGACCCAGTACTTC. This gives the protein CASSFASPGGTQYF.

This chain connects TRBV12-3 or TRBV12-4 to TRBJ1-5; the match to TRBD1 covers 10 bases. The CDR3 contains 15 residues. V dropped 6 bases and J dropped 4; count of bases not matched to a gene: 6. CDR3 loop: CASRWTGGGNQPQHF. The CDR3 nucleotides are TGTGCCAGCAGATGGACAGGGGGGGGGAATCAGCCCCAGCATTTT.

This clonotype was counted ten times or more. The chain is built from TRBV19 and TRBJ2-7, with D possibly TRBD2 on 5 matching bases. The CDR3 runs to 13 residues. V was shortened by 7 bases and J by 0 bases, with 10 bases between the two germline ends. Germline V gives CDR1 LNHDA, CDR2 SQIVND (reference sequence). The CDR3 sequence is CASTPSGSYEQYF. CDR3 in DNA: TGTGCCAGTACCCCCAGCGGCTCCTACGAGCAGTACTTC.

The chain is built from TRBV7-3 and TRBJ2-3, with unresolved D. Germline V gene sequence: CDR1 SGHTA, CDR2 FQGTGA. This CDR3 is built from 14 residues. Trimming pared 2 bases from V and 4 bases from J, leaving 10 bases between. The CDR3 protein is CASSLAVTSDTQYF. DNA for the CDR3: TGTGCCAGCAGCTTAGCGGTAACCTCAGATACGCAGTATTTT.

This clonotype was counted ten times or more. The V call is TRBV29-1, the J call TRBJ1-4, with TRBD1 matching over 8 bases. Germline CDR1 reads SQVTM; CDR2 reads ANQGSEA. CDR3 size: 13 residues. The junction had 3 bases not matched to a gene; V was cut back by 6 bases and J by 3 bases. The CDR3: CSVQQGANEKLFF. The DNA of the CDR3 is TGCAGCGTACAACAGGGGGCTAATGAAAAACTGTTTTTT.

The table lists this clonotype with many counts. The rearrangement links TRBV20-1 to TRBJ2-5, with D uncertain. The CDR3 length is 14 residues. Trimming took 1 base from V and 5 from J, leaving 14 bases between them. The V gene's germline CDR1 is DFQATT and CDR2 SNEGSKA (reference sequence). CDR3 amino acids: CSARAGRHEETQYF. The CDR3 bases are TGCAGTGCTAGAGCCGGTCGGCATGAGGAGACCCAGTACTTC.

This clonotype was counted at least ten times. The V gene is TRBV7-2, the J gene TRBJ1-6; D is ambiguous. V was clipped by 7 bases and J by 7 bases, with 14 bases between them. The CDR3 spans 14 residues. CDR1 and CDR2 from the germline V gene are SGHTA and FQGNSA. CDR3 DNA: TGTGCCAGCACTCGGGCCGGAGGGAATTCACCCCTCCACTTT. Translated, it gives CASTRAGGNSPLHF. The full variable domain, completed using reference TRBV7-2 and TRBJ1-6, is GAGVSQSPSNKVTEKGKDVELRCDPISGHTALYWYRQSLGQGLEFLIYFQGNSAPDKSGLPSDRFSAERTGGSVSTLTIQRTQQEDSAVYLCASTRAGGNSPLHFGNGTRLTVT.